This TCR beta chain originates from a study of CD8 T cells in ankylosing spondylitis. Each TCR beta library was made by quantitative 5'-RACE that incorporated molecular barcodes. In TCRdb, the 5' RACE reads were re-called with MiXCR into one record per CDR3 protein. This table holds a few hundred thousand distinct CDR3 sequences, 15% to 20% found once. Regarding this clonotype: As yet, its antigen is unknown.

Study observations and caveats: Earlier reports found some motif variants in synovial fluid and blood in reactive arthritis. There was a TCR beta motif, made of fewer than 10 highly homologous variants, that appeared characteristic of ankylosing spondylitis blood. Reportedly, significant enrichment of disease-linked clones occurred in matched ankylosing spondylitis synovial fluid.

The CDR3 totals 17 residues. V was pared by 1 base and J by 3 bases, with 5 bases of the junction left unmatched. CDR1 LGHNA and CDR2 YSLEER come from the germline V gene. This TCR came from a male donor with ankylosing spondylitis or in good health (not recorded which). Sequencing was carried out using blood, either unsorted or a sorted T cell fraction (not recorded which). J is TRBJ2-1 and V is TRBV4-3, with TRBD2 identical over 11 bases. CDR3 protein: CASSQALTSGIYNEQFF. The CDR3 coding sequence is TGCGCCAGCAGCCAAGCGTTGACTAGCGGGATCTACAATGAGCAGTTCTTC.